Presented here are 32 T cell receptor beta chains from one specimen sequenced in a study of blood T cell repertoires in COVID-19. Data came from immunoSEQ multiplex PCR; TCRdb stores just in-frame clones and leaves some out. The sample lists around 170,000 clones, 70% to 90% occurring once. The sample consisted of peripheral blood. The receptors were gathered from a woman aged 25 to 39 with active or convalescent COVID-19.

This clone was counted only a few times. This chain links TRBV4-2 with TRBJ1-3; no reliable D call. This CDR3 has 16 amino acids. Germline CDR1 is LGHNA and CDR2 is YNFKEQ. V was cut by 4 bases and J by 0 bases, with 13 bases left in between. CDR3 amino acids: CASSPADTPSGNTIYF. CDR3 DNA sequence: TGTGCCAGCAGCCCTGCGGATACCCCCTCTGGAAACACCATATATTTT.

V gene TRBV25-1 combines with J gene TRBJ2-5; 10 bases fit TRBD2. The CDR3 is made up of 16 amino acids. The V segment lost 3 bases and the J segment 4 bases; nucleotides outside the gene matches: 8. Germline V CDR1 and CDR2: MGHDK, SYGVNS. DNA for the CDR3: TGTGCCAGCAGTGACACCTTAGCGGGAGGTGCAGAGACCCAGTACTTC. This encodes CASSDTLAGGAETQYF.

V and J are TRBV6-5 and TRBJ2-5; a weak D match, TRBD1 (5 bases). The length of the CDR3 is 13 residues. V dropped 8 bases and J dropped 5 bases, with 15 bases sitting between them. Germline V gene sequence: CDR1 MNHEY, CDR2 SVGAGI. The CDR3 nucleotides are TGTGCCAGCGGCAGGGTGGTGGGGGAGACCCAGTACTTC. Translating gives CASGRVVGETQYF.

The rearrangement uses TRBV18 and TRBJ2-2, with 8 bases identical to TRBD1. In germline, CDR1 is KGHSH, CDR2 LQKENI. J gave up 7 bases and V 1 base, and 5 bases lay outside the gene matches. The CDR3 runs 15 residues. The CDR3 protein is CASSPLGQGYGELFF. For the CDR3, the DNA is TGTGCCAGCTCACCACTAGGACAGGGCTACGGGGAGCTGTTTTTT.

The chain joins TRBV2 to TRBJ2-3; D is perhaps TRBD2 (6 bases). V lost 7 bases and J lost 4, with 18 bases in between. Per germline, CDR1 SNHLY and CDR2 FYNNEI. The CDR3 is 15 amino acids. Here the CDR3 DNA reads TGTGCCAGCAAGAGGAGGGCTGCGGAGGCAGATACGCAGTATTTT. The encoded protein is CASKRRAAEADTQYF.

The chain uses TRBV5-6 and TRBJ2-7, with D possibly TRBD1 on 5 matching bases. The CDR3 length is 15 residues. Trimming took 4 bases from V and 1 from J, leaving 15 bases between them. Per the germline V gene, CDR1 is SGHDT and CDR2 is YYEEEE. The CDR3 sequence is CASSPLSQESYEQYF. Written as DNA, the CDR3 is TGTGCCAGCAGCCCCCTTTCACAGGAGTCCTACGAGCAGTACTTC.

The chain couples TRBV12-3 or TRBV12-4 to TRBJ1-2; 9 bases align to TRBD1. The V and J ends lost 7 bases and 4 bases, in that order; junction bases with no gene match: 4. The CDR3 extends over 13 amino acids. The CDR3 DNA sequence: TGTGCCAGCATCCCGACAGGGGGCTATGGCTACACCTTC. Protein: CASIPTGGYGYTF.

The chain joins TRBV19 to TRBJ1-4; 9 bases line up with TRBD1. Per germline, CDR1 LNHDA and CDR2 SQIVND (reference sequence). The CDR3 totals 15 residues. V was clipped by 6 bases and J by 5 bases; unmatched bases: 7. This chain's CDR3 is CASREGGTGNEKLFF. CDR3 sequence (DNA): TGTGCCAGTAGAGAAGGAGGGACAGGGAATGAAAAACTGTTTTTT.

The gene calls are TRBV5-4 and TRBJ2-5; TRBD1 is a possible D gene (5 bases). The CDR3 is 16 residues long. The V and J ends lost 0 bases and 3 bases respectively, with 15 bases between them. Per germline, CDR1 SGHNT and CDR2 YYREEE (reference sequence). The CDR3 coding sequence is TGTGCCAGCAGCTTGGCGGGCCAGGGCATCGAAGAGACCCAGTACTTC. Its protein product is CASSLAGQGIEETQYF.

V is TRBV10-2 and J is TRBJ1-5, with 7 positions matching TRBD1. Losses at the gene ends were 6 bases for V and 6 bases for J; bases not matched to a gene: 5. This CDR3 has 13 residues. Looked up from germline, CDR1 is WSHSY and CDR2 is SAAADI. As DNA, the CDR3 is TGCGCCAGCAGAAGGGGGCTTGGTCAGCCCCAGCATTTT. Protein sequence: CASRRGLGQPQHF.

The V call is TRBV2, the J call TRBJ2-3; weak D call: TRBD2 (6 bases). Germline V gene lookup returns CDR1 SNHLY and CDR2 FYNNEI. The CDR3 is made up of 14 amino acids. Trimming removed 8 bases from V and 2 bases from J, with 14 bases in between. In nucleotides, the CDR3 is TGTGCCAGCGGCCGGGACTCCCCCACAGATACGCAGTATTTT. It specifies CASGRDSPTDTQYF.

The chain joins TRBV10-2 to TRBJ2-3; 9 bases fit TRBD2. Trimming cost V 5 bases and J 6 bases; bases outside gene matches: 3. CDR3 length: 13 residues. Germline V gives CDR1 WSHSY, CDR2 SAAADI. This chain's CDR3 is CASSSAGGDTQYF. In nucleotides, the CDR3 is TGCGCCAGCAGTAGCGCGGGGGGGGATACGCAGTATTTT.

The chain employs TRBV14 and TRBJ1-6, with D uncertain. CDR3 size: 13 residues. The germline gives CDR1 SGHDN, CDR2 FVKESK. The germline V and J ends were trimmed by 1 base and 11 bases, with 9 bases remaining between them. The CDR3 coding sequence is TGTGCCAGCAGCCAAGTTTTAACAACACCCCTCCACTTT. Residues: CASSQVLTTPLHF. Supplemented by reference TRBV14 and TRBJ1-6, the full variable domain reads EAGVTQFPSHSVIEKGQTVTLRCDPISGHDNLYWYRRVMGKEIKFLLHFVKESKQDESGMPNNRFLAERTGGTYSTLKVQPAELEDSGVYFCASSQVLTTPLHFGNGTRLTVT.

The rearrangement links TRBV6-6 to TRBJ2-7; the D is unclear. The V end was cut by 5 bases, the J end by 4 bases, with 9 bases between. CDR1 MNHNY and CDR2 SVGAGI come from the germline V gene (reference sequence). The CDR3 has 12 amino acids. The DNA for the CDR3 is TGTGCCAGCAGTCGATCTCAGTACGAGCAGTACTTC. It codes for CASSRSQYEQYF.

This chain uses TRBV5-1 with TRBJ2-3; TRBD1 is a possible D gene (5 bases). V dropped 4 bases and J dropped 5 bases, with 11 bases sitting between them. CDR3 length: 13 residues. The germline CDR1 and CDR2 sequences are SGHRS and YFSETQ. The CDR3 nucleotides are TGCGCCAGCAGCCCACTCGGACAAGATACGCAGTATTTT. Amino acids: CASSPLGQDTQYF. The full variable domain, in which reference TRBV5-1 and TRBJ2-3 provide the parts outside the CDR3, is KAGVTQTPRYLIKTRGQQVTLSCSPISGHRSVSWYQQTPGQGLQFLFEYFSETQRNKGNFPGRFSGRQFSNSRSEMNVSTLELGDSALYLCASSPLGQDTQYFGPGTRLTVL.

The CDR3 DNA follows: TGTGCCATCAGCGGGACAGGGGTTCAGCCCCAGCATTTT. Its protein is CAISGTGVQPQHF. This chain joins TRBV10-3 and TRBJ1-5; 10 bases map to TRBD1. Germline V gives CDR1 ENHRY, CDR2 SYGVKD. V dropped 6 bases and J dropped 6; count of bases not matched to a gene: 2. The CDR3 has 13 amino acids.

J is TRBJ2-5 and V is TRBV28, with TRBD2 matching 10 bases. CDR1 and CDR2 from the germline V gene are MDHEN and SYDVKM. The CDR3 contains 16 residues. The V segment lost 2 bases and the J segment 2 bases; nucleotides outside the gene matches: 5. As DNA, the CDR3 is TGTGCCAGCAGTTTAGCTAGCGGGAGTTATCAAGAGACCCAGTACTTC. Amino acid sequence: CASSLASGSYQETQYF.

V gene TRBV28 combines with J gene TRBJ1-2, with unresolved D. Germline CDR1 MDHEN, CDR2 SYDVKM. V was trimmed by 7 bases and J by 6 bases, leaving 12 bases between them. The CDR3 contains 12 residues. CDR3 in amino acids: CASMVQLDGYTF. The CDR3 region has the DNA TGTGCCAGCATGGTACAGTTAGATGGCTACACCTTC.

The rearrangement joins TRBV19 to TRBJ1-2; 10 bases line up with TRBD1. The CDR3 contains 12 residues. Per the germline V gene, CDR1 is LNHDA and CDR2 is SQIVND (reference sequence). Trimming took 8 bases from V and 4 from J; bases not matched to a gene: 1. CDR3 nucleotide sequence: TGTGCCAGTCGGACAGGGGGCTATGGCTACACCTTC. It specifies CASRTGGYGYTF.

The chain employs TRBV5-1 and TRBJ2-1; 14 bases match TRBD2. Germline V gene data show CDR1 as SGHRS and CDR2 as YFSETQ. V dropped 3 bases and J dropped 6; count of bases not matched to a gene: 2. The CDR3 runs 15 residues. CDR3 in DNA: TGCGCCAGCAGCTCGGGGACTAGCGGGAGCAATGAGCAGTTCTTC. Amino acid sequence: CASSSGTSGSNEQFF.

The gene calls are TRBV16 and TRBJ1-1; D unclear. This CDR3 comprises 12 residues. Trimming removed 4 bases from V and 2 bases from J, with 5 bases in between. CDR1 is KGHSY and CDR2 is FQNENV in the germline V gene. CDR3 loop: CASSLTNTEAFF. The DNA of the CDR3 is TGTGCCAGCAGCCTTACTAACACTGAAGCTTTCTTT.

This clone was seen only a few times. The chain combines TRBV30 with TRBJ1-1; TRBD1 is a possible D gene (5 bases). V lost 3 bases to trimming and J lost 0 bases, with 8 bases between them. Germline CDR1 GTSNPN, CDR2 SVGIG (reference sequence). This CDR3 spans 13 amino acids. The CDR3 loop reads CAWRTAMNTEAFF. The DNA of the CDR3 is TGTGCCTGGAGGACAGCTATGAACACTGAAGCTTTCTTT.

In regard to this clone: This specimen includes other DNA sequences encoding the same CDR3. This chain links TRBV6-5 with TRBJ1-1; D is possibly TRBD1 (5 bases). V was cut by 6 bases and J by 0 bases, with 11 bases left in between. This CDR3 has 14 amino acids. Germline V CDR1 and CDR2: MNHEY, SVGAGI. The CDR3 loop reads CASRRGQMNTEAFF. CDR3 coding DNA: TGTGCCAGCAGACGTGGACAAATGAACACTGAAGCTTTCTTT.

The gene calls are TRBV19 and TRBJ2-6; tentatively, D is TRBD1 (6 bases). V lost 5 bases, J lost 3 bases, and 11 bases lay in between. CDR1 and CDR2 from the germline V gene are LNHDA and SQIVND (reference sequence). There are 15 residues in the CDR3. This chain's CDR3 is CASSPNRVGANVLTF. The CDR3 DNA sequence: TGTGCCAGTAGTCCGAACAGGGTTGGGGCCAACGTCCTGACTTTC.

The V gene is TRBV5-6, the J gene TRBJ1-2; D is ambiguous. V shed 2 bases and J shed 8 bases, with 13 bases lying between them. The CDR3 contains 13 residues. Germline values: CDR1 SGHDT, CDR2 YYEEEE. CDR3 residues: CASSLGPGNGYTF. For the CDR3, the DNA is TGTGCCAGCAGCTTAGGCCCGGGGAACGGCTACACCTTC.

The rearrangement joins TRBV6-6 to TRBJ1-3; D is uncertain. Trimming removed 5 bases from V and 1 base from J, with 12 bases in between. The CDR3 loop spans 15 amino acids. Germline CDR1 is MNHNY and CDR2 is SVGAGI (reference sequence). The CDR3 here is CASSHDGGSGNTIYF. For the CDR3, the DNA is TGTGCCAGCAGTCATGACGGCGGGTCTGGAAACACCATATATTTT.

The chain recombines TRBV7-2 with TRBJ2-7, with 8 positions matching TRBD1. Germline CDR1 is SGHTA and CDR2 is FQGNSA. The CDR3 contains 15 residues. V lost 7 bases, J lost 3 bases, and 11 bases stayed unmatched. DNA for the CDR3: TGTGCCAGCACCTCTAGGGCACAGGGGGACTACGAGCAGTACTTC. Its translation: CASTSRAQGDYEQYF.

For this clone: The sample carries other DNA sequences with the same CDR3. The chain employs TRBV6-5 and TRBJ1-6; D might be TRBD1 (5 bases). The ends were cut back, 2 bases at V and 8 bases at J, with 7 bases in the middle. This CDR3 comprises 13 residues. CDR1 and CDR2 (germline): MNHEY, SVGAGI. The DNA for the CDR3 is TGTGCCAGCAGTTACAGGGGATATTCACCCCTCCACTTT. Its protein is CASSYRGYSPLHF.

The chain recombines TRBV7-9 with TRBJ1-3; unclear D gene. The V gene lost 1 base and the J gene lost 0 bases, with 10 bases spanning the gap. Germline V CDR1 and CDR2: SEHNR, FQNEAQ (reference sequence). The CDR3 runs to 16 residues. The CDR3: CASSLGGEFSGNTIYF. The DNA for the CDR3 is TGTGCCAGCAGCTTAGGAGGAGAGTTCTCTGGAAACACCATATATTTT.

The chain recombines TRBV6-5 with TRBJ2-1; TRBD2 might be the D (5 bases). This CDR3 has 12 residues. Germline CDR1 is MNHEY and CDR2 is SVGAGI. V lost 5 bases to trimming and J lost 4 bases, with 6 bases between them. This chain's CDR3 is CASSRDYNEQFF. The CDR3 bases are TGTGCCAGCAGTCGGGATTACAATGAGCAGTTCTTC.

Here the CDR3 DNA reads TGTGCCAGCAGTTCCCCGGTTTCGGATGGCTACACCTTC. It encodes CASSSPVSDGYTF. The V and J genes are TRBV28 and TRBJ1-2; no clear D gene. The CDR3 is made up of 13 amino acids. Per germline, CDR1 MDHEN and CDR2 SYDVKM. With 4 bases removed from V and 6 bases from J, the gap between germline ends came to 12 bases.

The sample holds a few counts of this clone. This rearrangement joins TRBV18 to TRBJ1-3; TRBD1 matches at 11 bases. This CDR3 contains 19 residues. From germline, CDR1 is KGHSH and CDR2 LQKENI. V lost 3 bases to trimming and J lost 0 bases; unmatched junction nucleotides: 10. CDR3 in DNA: TGTGCCAGCTCACCCTGGGACAGGGGGAAGCTATTCTCTGGAAACACCATATATTTT. Its protein is CASSPWDRGKLFSGNTIYF.